A single TCR beta chain is shown here with its context. As yet, its antigen is unknown. Using immunoSEQ multiplex PCR, the repertoire was profiled, and TCRdb retains in-frame clones only, with some absent. The table includes around 180,000 clones, around 86% detected once. These data belong to a study of T cell responses to AZD1222 COVID-19 vaccine. Findings and limits, study-wide: Only a handful of AZD1222 recipients were seropositive at baseline. Regions 160-218 and 743-854 held dominance among vaccine-associated CD4 TCRs, which spanned spike.

Germline V gene sequence: CDR1 MDHEN, CDR2 SYDVKM. J was trimmed by 4 bases and V by 6 bases; bases with no gene match: 8. The length of the CDR3 is 15 residues. J is TRBJ2-3 and V is TRBV28, with TRBD1 identical over 9 bases. Specimen: peripheral blood, collected on day 0 of MenACWY control vaccination. The sequence came from an adult in good health. CDR3 bases: TGTGCCAGCAGCCGGGACAGGGAGATATCAGATACGCAGTATTTT. This encodes CASSRDREISDTQYF.